This TCR beta chain was sequenced in a study of T-cell reconstitution after alpha-beta-depleted transplantation in children. This clonotype was detected many times. Unique molecular identifiers tagged the TCRbeta library. Using its own MiXCR run on the PCR reads, TCRdb lists one record per CDR3 protein. There are over 85,000 distinct CDR3 sequences in the sample; approximately 10% occur only once, and 8% lies in the top ten. Trimming cost V 3 bases and J 2 bases; bases outside gene matches: 1. The CDR3 consists of 14 residues. This TCR derives from a human donor who donated a stem cell graft to a child with acute lymphoblastic leukemia. This chain links TRBV12-3 or TRBV12-4 with TRBJ2-5, with TRBD1 matching over 9 bases. The material sequenced was PBMCs from the stem cell graft donor, taken from the stem cell graft. The chain's CDR3 is CASSLTGGQETQYF. Here the CDR3 DNA reads TGTGCCAGCAGTTTGACAGGGGGGCAAGAGACCCAGTACTTC.